These T cell receptor beta chains were read from a single sample in a study of blood T cell repertoires in COVID-19. Assay: immunoSEQ multiplex PCR; the TCRdb copy retains only in-frame clones and omits some. The sample contains around 150,000 clones, approximately 90% of which appear only once. The material sequenced was peripheral blood. The receptors here all came from a human donor with COVID-19, enrolled during active disease. The donor label of this sample is uncertain. The CDR3 runs from the conserved cysteine through the conserved F or W. Fields, in order: V gene, clone size, J gene, CDR3 protein. Expanded clones are given a class, and other clones once, few, many or no size at all.

V gene: TRBV21-1
clone size: .
J gene: TRBJ1-5
CDR3 protein: CASKRGRDYSNQPQHF

V gene: TRBV5-4
clone size: .
J gene: TRBJ1-2
CDR3 protein: CASSLYRAPYGYTF

V gene: TRBV7-6
clone size: few
J gene: TRBJ1-3
CDR3 protein: CASSLYGTGAGNTIYF

V gene: TRBV19
clone size: .
J gene: TRBJ2-1
CDR3 protein: CASSAAGTGDNEQFF

V gene: TRBV3-1/TRBV3-2
clone size: .
J gene: TRBJ2-5
CDR3 protein: CASSQGASDSETQYF

V gene: TRBV30
clone size: .
J gene: TRBJ2-2
CDR3 protein: CAWSYRDRDTGELFF

V gene: TRBV2
clone size: .
J gene: TRBJ2-5
CDR3 protein: CASRARVGETQYF

V gene: TRBV5-1
clone size: .
J gene: TRBJ2-1
CDR3 protein: CASSLVQGGYNEQFF

V gene: TRBV2
clone size: .
J gene: TRBJ1-1
CDR3 protein: CASTDRLNTEAFF

V gene: TRBV7-3
clone size: once
J gene: TRBJ2-1
CDR3 protein: CASSLLGLDFSGSHNEQFF

V gene: TRBV2
clone size: .
J gene: TRBJ2-7
CDR3 protein: CASSIAGAAYEQYF

V gene: TRBV7-9
clone size: .
J gene: TRBJ1-2
CDR3 protein: CASSLAGTGPQDGYTF

V gene: TRBV11-2
clone size: once
J gene: TRBJ1-2
CDR3 protein: CASSLFSSGGGYYGYTF

V gene: TRBV19
clone size: .
J gene: TRBJ1-5
CDR3 protein: CASSTTGGPGNQPQHF

V gene: TRBV11-2
clone size: .
J gene: TRBJ1-2
CDR3 protein: CASSPQPSQGEPYGYTF

V gene: TRBV9
clone size: .
J gene: TRBJ1-1
CDR3 protein: CASSVAGTGLNTEAFF

V gene: TRBV27
clone size: .
J gene: TRBJ1-2
CDR3 protein: CASIGTGPGYGYTF

V gene: TRBV5-1
clone size: .
J gene: TRBJ2-7
CDR3 protein: CASSTDTGVYEQYF

V gene: TRBV7-3
clone size: .
J gene: TRBJ2-5
CDR3 protein: CASSLQETQYF

V gene: TRBV10-3
clone size: .
J gene: TRBJ1-5
CDR3 protein: CAISQEGGQPQHF

V gene: TRBV9
clone size: many
J gene: TRBJ2-3
CDR3 protein: CASSYSPAPGADTQYF

V gene: TRBV11-3
clone size: .
J gene: TRBJ1-1
CDR3 protein: CASSPPRGMNTEAFF

V gene: TRBV21-1
clone size: .
J gene: TRBJ1-3
CDR3 protein: CATYPSTGTISGNTIYF

V gene: TRBV5-1
clone size: .
J gene: TRBJ2-1
CDR3 protein: CASSFDRGEYNEQFF